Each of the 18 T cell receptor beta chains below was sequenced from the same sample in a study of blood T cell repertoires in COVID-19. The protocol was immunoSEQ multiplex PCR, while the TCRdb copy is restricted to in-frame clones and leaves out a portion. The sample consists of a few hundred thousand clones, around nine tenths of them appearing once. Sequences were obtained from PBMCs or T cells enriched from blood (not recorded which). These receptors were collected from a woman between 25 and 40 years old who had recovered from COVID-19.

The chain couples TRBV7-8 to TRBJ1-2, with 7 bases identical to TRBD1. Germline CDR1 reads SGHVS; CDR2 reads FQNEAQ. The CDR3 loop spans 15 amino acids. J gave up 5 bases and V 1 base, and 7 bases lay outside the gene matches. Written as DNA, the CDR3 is TGTGCCAGCAGCTTAGGAGGGGGCGTACGATATGGCTACACCTTC. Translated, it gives CASSLGGGVRYGYTF.

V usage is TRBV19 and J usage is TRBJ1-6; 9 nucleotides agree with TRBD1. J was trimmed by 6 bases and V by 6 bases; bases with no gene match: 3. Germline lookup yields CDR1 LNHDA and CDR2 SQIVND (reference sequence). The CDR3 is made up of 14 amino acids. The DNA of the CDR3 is TGTGCCAGTAGGACGGGACAGGGTAATTCACCCCTCCACTTT. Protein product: CASRTGQGNSPLHF.

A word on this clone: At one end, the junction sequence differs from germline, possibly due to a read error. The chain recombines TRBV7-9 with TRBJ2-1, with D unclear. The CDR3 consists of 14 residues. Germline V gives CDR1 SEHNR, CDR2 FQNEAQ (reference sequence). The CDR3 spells CASSFASTLNGQFF. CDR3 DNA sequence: TGTGCCAGCAGCTTTGCGTCTACCCTCAATGGGCAGTTCTTC.

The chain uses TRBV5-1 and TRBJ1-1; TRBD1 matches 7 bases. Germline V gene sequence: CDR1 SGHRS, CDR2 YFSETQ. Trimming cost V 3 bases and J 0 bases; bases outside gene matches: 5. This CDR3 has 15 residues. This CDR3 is CASSSQTGLNTEAFF. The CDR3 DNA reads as TGCGCCAGCAGCTCTCAGACAGGGCTGAACACTGAAGCTTTCTTT.

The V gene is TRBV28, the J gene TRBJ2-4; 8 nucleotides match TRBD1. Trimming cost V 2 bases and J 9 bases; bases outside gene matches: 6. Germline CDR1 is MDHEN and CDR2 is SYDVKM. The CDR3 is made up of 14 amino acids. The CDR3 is CASSLQGARTIQYF. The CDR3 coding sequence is TGTGCCAGCAGTTTACAGGGGGCGCGAACCATTCAGTACTTC.

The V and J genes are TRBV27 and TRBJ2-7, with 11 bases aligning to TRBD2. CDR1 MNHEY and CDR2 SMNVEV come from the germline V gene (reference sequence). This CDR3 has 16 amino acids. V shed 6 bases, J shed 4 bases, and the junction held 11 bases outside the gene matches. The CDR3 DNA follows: TGTGCCAGCAGACCATCGACGACTAGCGGGAAGTACGAGCAGTACTTC. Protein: CASRPSTTSGKYEQYF.

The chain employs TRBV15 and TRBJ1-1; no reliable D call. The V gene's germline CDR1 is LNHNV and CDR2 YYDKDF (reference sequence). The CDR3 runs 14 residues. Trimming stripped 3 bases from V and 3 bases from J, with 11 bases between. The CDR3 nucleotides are TGTGCCACCAGCAGTGGAGTGGTCCACACTGAAGCTTTCTTT. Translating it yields CATSSGVVHTEAFF. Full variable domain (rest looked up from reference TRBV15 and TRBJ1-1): DAMVIQNPRYQVTQFGKPVTLSCSQTLNHNVMYWYQQKSSQAPKLLFHYYDKDFNNEADTPDNFQSRRPNTSFCFLDIRSPGLGDTAMYLCATSSGVVHTEAFFGQGTRLTVV.

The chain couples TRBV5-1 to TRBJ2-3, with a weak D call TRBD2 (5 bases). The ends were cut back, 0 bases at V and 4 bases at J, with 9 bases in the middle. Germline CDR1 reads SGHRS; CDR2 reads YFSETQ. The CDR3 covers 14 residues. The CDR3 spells CASSLELAPDTQYF. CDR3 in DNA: TGCGCCAGCAGCTTGGAGCTAGCTCCAGATACGCAGTATTTT.

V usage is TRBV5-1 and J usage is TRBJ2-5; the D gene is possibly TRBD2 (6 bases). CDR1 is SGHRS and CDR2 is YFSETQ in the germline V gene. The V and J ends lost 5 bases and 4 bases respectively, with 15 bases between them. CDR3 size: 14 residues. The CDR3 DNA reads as TGCGCCAGCAGTGCCGGGGGAGTAGGAGAGACCCAGTACTTC. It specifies CASSAGGVGETQYF.

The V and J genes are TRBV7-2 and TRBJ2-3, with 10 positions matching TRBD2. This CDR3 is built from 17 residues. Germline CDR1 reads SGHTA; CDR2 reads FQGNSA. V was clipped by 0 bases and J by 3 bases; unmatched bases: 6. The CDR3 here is CASSLARTSGQTDTQYF. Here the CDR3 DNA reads TGTGCCAGCAGCTTAGCGCGGACTAGCGGCCAAACAGATACGCAGTATTTT.

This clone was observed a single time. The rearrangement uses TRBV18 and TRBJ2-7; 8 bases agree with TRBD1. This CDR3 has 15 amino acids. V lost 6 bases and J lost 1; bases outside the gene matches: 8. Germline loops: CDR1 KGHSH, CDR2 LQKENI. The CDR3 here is CASSGDRRVSYEQYF. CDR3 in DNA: TGTGCCAGCTCGGGGGACAGGAGAGTGTCCTACGAGCAGTACTTC.

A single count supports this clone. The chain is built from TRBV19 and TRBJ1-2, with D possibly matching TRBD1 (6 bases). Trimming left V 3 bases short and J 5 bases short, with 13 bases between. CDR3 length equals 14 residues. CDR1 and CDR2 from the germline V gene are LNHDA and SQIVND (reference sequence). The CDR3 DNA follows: TGTGCCAGTAGTATTCCCGACAGGTCTTATGGCTACACCTTC. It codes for CASSIPDRSYGYTF.

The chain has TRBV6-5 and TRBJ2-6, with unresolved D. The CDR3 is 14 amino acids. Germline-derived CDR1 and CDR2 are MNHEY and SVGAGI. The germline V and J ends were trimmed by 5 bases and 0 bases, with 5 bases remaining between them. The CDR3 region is CASSPGSGANVLTF. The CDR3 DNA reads TGTGCCAGCAGTCCAGGCTCTGGGGCCAACGTCCTGACTTTC.

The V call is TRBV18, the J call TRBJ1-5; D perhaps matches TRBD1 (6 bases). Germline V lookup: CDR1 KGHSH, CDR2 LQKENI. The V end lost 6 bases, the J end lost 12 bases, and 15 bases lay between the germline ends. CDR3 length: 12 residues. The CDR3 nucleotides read TGTGCCAGCTCGCCGGGGGGGGGCTACCAGCATTTT. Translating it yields CASSPGGGYQHF.

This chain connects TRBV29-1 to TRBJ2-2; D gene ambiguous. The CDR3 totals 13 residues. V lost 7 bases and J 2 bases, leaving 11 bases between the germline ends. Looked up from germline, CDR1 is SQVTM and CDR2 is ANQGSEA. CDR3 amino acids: CSGQKHNTGELFF. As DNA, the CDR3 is TGCAGCGGCCAAAAACATAACACCGGGGAGCTGTTTTTT.

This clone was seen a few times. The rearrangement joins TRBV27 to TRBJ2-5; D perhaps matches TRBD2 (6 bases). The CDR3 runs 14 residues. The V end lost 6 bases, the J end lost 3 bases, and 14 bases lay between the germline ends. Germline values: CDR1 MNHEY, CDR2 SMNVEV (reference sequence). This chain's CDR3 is CASSPGGREETQYF. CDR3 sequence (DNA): TGTGCCAGCAGCCCCGGGGGTCGGGAAGAGACCCAGTACTTC.

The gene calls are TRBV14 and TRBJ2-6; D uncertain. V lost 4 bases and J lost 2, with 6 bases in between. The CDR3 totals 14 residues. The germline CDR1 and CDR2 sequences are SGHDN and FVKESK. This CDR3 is CASSRATGANVLTF. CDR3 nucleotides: TGTGCCAGCAGCCGTGCTACTGGGGCCAACGTCCTGACTTTC.

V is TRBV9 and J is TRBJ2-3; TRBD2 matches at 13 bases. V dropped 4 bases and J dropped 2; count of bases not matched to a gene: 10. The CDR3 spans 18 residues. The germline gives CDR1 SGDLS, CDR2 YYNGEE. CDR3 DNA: TGTGCCAGCAGCCCGAGACTAGCGGGAGGTGCTAACACAGATACGCAGTATTTT. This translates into CASSPRLAGGANTDTQYF.